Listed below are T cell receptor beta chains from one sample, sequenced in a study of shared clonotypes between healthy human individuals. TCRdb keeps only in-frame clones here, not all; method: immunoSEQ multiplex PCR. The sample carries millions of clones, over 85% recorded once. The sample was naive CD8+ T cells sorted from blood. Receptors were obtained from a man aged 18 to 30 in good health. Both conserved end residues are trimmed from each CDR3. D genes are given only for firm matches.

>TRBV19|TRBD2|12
ASSGFSGGYEQY
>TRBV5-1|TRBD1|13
ASSFGQEDNSPLH
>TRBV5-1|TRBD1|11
ATRVTGSYEQY
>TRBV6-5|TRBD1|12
ASSGDSSGNTIY
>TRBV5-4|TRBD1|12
ASTETGASYEQY
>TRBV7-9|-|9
ASSLGNEQF
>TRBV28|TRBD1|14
ASSFSRDSLYYEQY
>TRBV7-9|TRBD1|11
ASSFGQGVGYT
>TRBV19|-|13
ASSFRDSNTGELF
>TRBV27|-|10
ASSFLGNEQF
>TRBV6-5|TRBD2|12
ASKVELAADTQY
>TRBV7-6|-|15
ASSLYREPTFGNTIY
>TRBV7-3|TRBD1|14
ASSLTGTGEDNEQF
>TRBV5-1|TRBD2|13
ASSDGTSVYNEQF
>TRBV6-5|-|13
ASSYSSMGGYGYT
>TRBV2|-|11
ASTGSLTYEQY
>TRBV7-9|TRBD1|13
ASSLAQGAKKTQY
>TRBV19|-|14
ASSIELRSSSYEQY
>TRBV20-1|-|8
SARDMEAF
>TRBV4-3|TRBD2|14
ASSQETSGENYEQY
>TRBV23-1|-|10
ASSGWGNPLH
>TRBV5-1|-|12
ASTNREGRETQY
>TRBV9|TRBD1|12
ASSPPRTGHPRN
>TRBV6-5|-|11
ASSGPIYNEQF
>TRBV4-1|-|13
ASSQEPGYENIQY
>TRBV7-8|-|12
ASSLASRSDEQY